The next 11 T cell receptor beta chains were all read from a single sample in a study of blood T cell repertoires in COVID-19. The method was immunoSEQ multiplex PCR; TCRdb's version includes in-frame clones alone and lacks a portion of them. The data show a few hundred thousand clones, more than 75% seen once. Sequenced: PBMCs or T cells enriched from blood (not recorded which). These receptors were taken from a woman under 30 who had recovered from COVID-19.

This clone was counted once. This chain joins TRBV28 and TRBJ2-7; D gene unclear. Between the trimmed V and J ends, which lost 7 bases and 5 bases, there was a span of 9 bases. Per germline, CDR1 MDHEN and CDR2 SYDVKM. CDR3 length: 11 amino acids. The CDR3 sequence is CASTQLHEQYF. CDR3 nucleotide sequence: TGTGCCAGCACCCAACTCCACGAGCAGTACTTC.

The rearrangement joins TRBV5-1 to TRBJ1-1, with 7 bases aligning to TRBD1. CDR3 size: 15 residues. Germline CDR1 reads SGHRS; CDR2 reads YFSETQ. The trim removed 0 bases at V and 4 bases at J, leaving 6 bases unmatched. The CDR3: CASSLDPGGVTEAFF. The CDR3 DNA reads TGCGCCAGCAGCTTGGATCCAGGGGGTGTCACTGAAGCTTTCTTT.

This chain uses TRBV28 with TRBJ2-5; 8 bases are a match to TRBD2. V lost 5 bases to trimming and J lost 2 bases; unmatched junction nucleotides: 16. Per the germline V gene, CDR1 is MDHEN and CDR2 is SYDVKM. The CDR3 covers 18 residues. The CDR3 loop reads CASSTSRSGGGVQETQYF. The CDR3 nucleotides are TGTGCCAGCAGTACCTCCCGGAGCGGGGGAGGGGTACAAGAGACCCAGTACTTC.

The J gene is TRBJ1-5, the V gene TRBV24-1; D gene unclear. Trimming removed 8 bases from V and 4 bases from J, with 11 bases in between. Germline V gives CDR1 KGHDR, CDR2 SFDVKD. The CDR3 spans 13 residues. The DNA for the CDR3 is TGTGCCACCACAGCAGGCGAAAATCAGCCCCAGCATTTT. Its protein product is CATTAGENQPQHF.

This clone has just one count. V gene TRBV5-1 combines with J gene TRBJ1-1; maybe TRBD1 (5 bases). Germline V gene data show CDR1 as SGHRS and CDR2 as YFSETQ. V dropped 4 bases and J dropped 1 base, with 14 bases sitting between them. The CDR3 consists of 15 residues. DNA for the CDR3: TGCGCCAGCAGCGTTACTGACAGTACGAACACTGAAGCTTTCTTT. The encoded protein is CASSVTDSTNTEAFF.

The J gene is TRBJ1-1, the V gene TRBV27; TRBD1 agrees at 8 bases. There are 20 residues in the CDR3. Trimming cost V 1 base and J 5 bases; bases outside gene matches: 21. CDR1 is MNHEY, CDR2 SMNVEV, per germline (reference sequence). CDR3 in DNA: TGTGCCAGCAGTTTATACCCCCCTTTGGACAGGGTAAAGTTGAGAACTGAAGCTTTCTTT. Translated: CASSLYPPLDRVKLRTEAFF.

The chain carries TRBV9 and TRBJ1-5, with 9 nucleotides matching TRBD1. J gave up 5 bases and V 4 bases, and 7 bases lay outside the gene matches. This CDR3 has 15 amino acids. Germline lookup yields CDR1 SGDLS and CDR2 YYNGEE. CDR3 residues: CASSPGDRDDQPQHF. In nucleotides, the CDR3 is TGTGCCAGCAGCCCCGGGGACAGGGACGATCAGCCCCAGCATTTT.

V is TRBV11-3 and J is TRBJ2-1, with D tentatively TRBD1 (5 bases). Trimming pared 0 bases from V and 7 bases from J, leaving 10 bases between. Germline loops: CDR1 SGHNT, CDR2 YENEEA. The CDR3 is 14 residues long. DNA for the CDR3: TGTGCCAGCAGCTTAGATCGCAGGGCGAATGAGCAGTTCTTC. Translation gives CASSLDRRANEQFF.

V gene TRBV19 combines with J gene TRBJ2-7; 8 bases align to TRBD1. Germline assignment: CDR1 LNHDA and CDR2 SQIVND (reference sequence). The CDR3 runs to 15 residues. V shed 5 bases and J 3 bases; nucleotides not matched to a gene: 9. CDR3 bases: TGTGCCAGTAGTTCCCAGGGGGCTGGGGTCTACGAGCAGTACTTC. This codes for CASSSQGAGVYEQYF.

The rearrangement links TRBV3-1 (or the pseudogene TRBV3-2) to TRBJ1-1, with D possibly matching TRBD1 (6 bases). The CDR3 loop spans 17 amino acids. Germline CDR1 reads LGHDT; CDR2 reads YNNKEL (reference sequence). Trimming pared 0 bases from V and 5 bases from J, leaving 19 bases between. DNA of the CDR3: TGTGCCAGCAGCCAAGATTCAACAGGGTGGTCGAGTACTGAAGCTTTCTTT. Translated: CASSQDSTGWSSTEAFF.

The chain is built from TRBV20-1 and TRBJ2-4, with 10 bases aligning to TRBD2. There are 17 residues in the CDR3. Germline V gives CDR1 DFQATT, CDR2 SNEGSKA (reference sequence). Unmatched junction bases numbered 11, after V lost 3 bases and J lost 3 bases. The DNA of the CDR3 is TGCAGTGCTAGTGATAGCGGGGGGCTATCAAACAAAAACATTCAGTACTTC. Protein: CSASDSGGLSNKNIQYF.